This record covers a single TCR beta chain. The sample is drawn from a study of cytomegalovirus exposure and HLA in healthy donors. CDR3 length equals 11 residues. CDR1 and CDR2 (germline): SQVTM, ANQGSEA. Trimming stripped 4 bases from V and 7 bases from J, with 10 bases between. The primer mix had 60 Vbeta and 13 Jbeta primers. Only in-frame clones appear in the TCRdb table, and some are missing; sequencing was by immunoSEQ multiplex PCR. The sample lists under 200,000 clones, around 79% occurring once. The rearrangement uses TRBV29-1 and TRBJ1-1, with D unresolved. This sequence was found in a woman in her forties in good health and CMV-seropositive. The specimen sequenced was PBMCs. CDR3 region: CSVGRGFEAFF. In DNA form, the CDR3 reads TGCAGCGTTGGGAGAGGGTTTGAAGCTTTCTTT.